This TCR beta chain originates from a study of OX40 agonist ivuxolimab in advanced cancers. Study in general: Patients with prior anti-PD-1, anti-PD-L1 or anti-CTLA-4 therapy were eligible; less than 50% had some.

Trimming took off 5 bases at V and 2 bases at J, with 11 bases between the two ends. Germline values: CDR1 KGHSH, CDR2 LQKENI. There are 14 residues in the CDR3. The table came from immunoSEQ multiplex PCR; TCRdb's copy has only in-frame clones and leaves some out. The top ten clones hold approximately 0.63% of a sample with almost 65,000 clones, 65% to 90% of them seen once. Regarding the study as a whole: Among the least clonally expanded were partial responders at 0.1-3.0 mg/kg.

Points on this clone: Its target is unknown.

The sample in question was CD4+ or CD8+ T cells sorted from blood, obtained in a trial of the OX40 agonist ivuxolimab. This clonotype originated in an adult with an advanced solid tumor such as melanoma, head and neck, liver or kidney cancer. The V call is TRBV18, the J call TRBJ2-3; D call uncertain. DNA of the CDR3: TGTGCCAGCTCATCCTATAGAACCACAGATACGCAGTATTTT. Translation: CASSSYRTTDTQYF.